Listed below are T cell receptor beta chains from one sample, sequenced in a study of blood T cells in healthy people across ages. TCRdb used MiXCR to reprocess the 5' RACE reads, holding one entry per CDR3 protein. The sample has about 800,000 distinct CDR3 sequences; 46% are singletons. The material sequenced was blood. Source of these receptors: a man aged 80 or over in good health. Both conserved end residues are part of each CDR3. The D gene is left open where the match is weak. Clone size is shown for a subset of rows, as once, few, many or a class of expanded clone.

D,J,V,size,CDR3,DNA
TRBD2,TRBJ2-3,TRBV28,NA,CASSSPAGSTDTQYF,TGTGCCAGCAGTTCCCCAGCGGGAAGCACAGATACGCAGTATTTT
TRBD2,TRBJ2-7,TRBV7-2,NA,CASSSPGLAGGNSYEQYF,TGTGCCAGCAGCTCTCCGGGACTAGCGGGGGGAAACTCCTACGAGCAGTACTTC
NA,TRBJ2-7,TRBV15,NA,CATSSGKGYNEQYF,TGTGCCACCAGCAGCGGGAAGGGGTACAATGAGCAGTACTTC
TRBD1,TRBJ1-1,TRBV6-2/TRBV6-3,NA,CATRTGITEAFF,TGTGCCACACGGACAGGGATCACTGAAGCTTTCTTT
NA,TRBJ2-3,TRBV9,NA,CASSVGPSLDTDTQYF,TGTGCCAGCAGCGTGGGGCCTAGTCTCGACACAGATACGCAGTATTTT
TRBD2,TRBJ2-3,TRBV4-3,NA,CASSQGTSGSLSTDTQYF,TGCGCCAGCAGCCAAGGGACTAGCGGGAGCCTGAGCACAGATACGCAGTATTTT
TRBD1,TRBJ1-6,TRBV5-6,NA,CASSLRDSPLNSPLHF,TGTGCCAGCAGCCTCCGGGACAGTCCCTTAAATTCACCCCTCCACTTT
TRBD2,TRBJ2-5,TRBV7-9,NA,CASSPSRLAGTYNEQYF,TGTGCCAGCAGCCCATCTAGACTAGCGGGGACCTACAATGAGCAGTACTTC
NA,TRBJ2-3,TRBV9,NA,CASSVVERTSTDTQYF,TGTGCCAGCAGCGTCGTCGAAAGGACTAGCACAGATACGCAGTATTTT
TRBD2,TRBJ2-1,TRBV28,NA,CASSFGGRDYNEQFF,TGTGCCAGCAGTTTTGGCGGGAGGGATTACAATGAGCAGTTCTTC
TRBD1,TRBJ2-7,TRBV6-5,NA,CASKPAGTGRDEQYF,TGTGCCAGCAAACCTGCCGGGACAGGGCGCGACGAGCAGTACTTC
NA,TRBJ2-7,TRBV6-2/TRBV6-3,NA,CASRDRRYEQYF,TGTGCCAGCAGAGACCGCCGGTACGAGCAGTACTTC
NA,TRBJ1-4,TRBV4-3,few,CASSQAYRAEKLFF,TGCGCCAGCAGCCAGGCGTACAGGGCTGAAAAACTGTTTTTT
NA,TRBJ2-3,TRBV11-1,NA,CASSARDKGGDTQYF,TGTGCCAGCAGCGCCCGGGACAAGGGGGGAGATACGCAGTATTTT
NA,TRBJ2-5,TRBV21-1,NA,CASSKAAAHGETQYF,TGTGCCAGCAGCAAAGCGGCAGCCCACGGTGAGACCCAGTACTTC
NA,TRBJ2-1,TRBV9,NA,CASSVDSFSWHNEQFF,TGTGCCAGCAGCGTAGACAGCTTCAGCTGGCACAATGAGCAGTTCTTC
NA,TRBJ1-5,TRBV28,NA,CASSTKHRDINQPQHF,TGTGCCAGCAGTACCAAGCACCGGGACATCAATCAGCCCCAGCATTTT
TRBD1,TRBJ2-4,TRBV25-1,once,CASRPGKGQGAKNIQYF,TGTGCCAGCAGGCCCGGAAAGGGACAGGGGGCCAAAAACATTCAGTACTTC
TRBD1,TRBJ1-5,TRBV5-1,NA,CASSLEPRDRGPQPQHF,TGCGCCAGCAGCTTGGAGCCCCGGGACAGGGGGCCTCAGCCCCAGCATTTT
TRBD2,TRBJ2-1,TRBV12-3/TRBV12-4,NA,CASRPTSGRLGEQFF,TGTGCCAGCAGGCCGACTAGCGGGAGACTCGGTGAGCAGTTCTTC
TRBD2,TRBJ2-5,TRBV3-1,once,CASSQDRLADPLYQETQYF,TGTGCCAGCAGCCAAGATCGGCTAGCGGATCCGTTGTACCAAGAGACCCAGTACTTC
NA,TRBJ2-1,TRBV5-1,few,CASRTVEGRVEQFF,TGCGCCAGCAGGACGGTGGAGGGCCGGGTTGAGCAGTTCTTC
TRBD2,TRBJ2-1,TRBV20-1,few,CSATRQVGGGPNEQFF,TGCAGTGCTACCCGGCAGGTCGGGGGAGGGCCTAATGAGCAGTTCTTC
NA,TRBJ2-7,TRBV18,NA,CASSADVSGVLSYEQYF,TGTGCCAGCTCAGCGGACGTATCGGGGGTACTGTCCTACGAGCAGTACTTC
NA,TRBJ2-5,TRBV29-1,NA,CSPSFTFFRLGETQYF,TGCAGCCCAAGTTTTACCTTTTTTCGGCTTGGGGAGACCCAGTACTTC
NA,TRBJ2-7,TRBV11-3,NA,CASSMGGGEQYF,TGTGCCAGCAGCATGGGAGGGGGCGAGCAGTACTTC
TRBD2,TRBJ2-1,TRBV7-2,many,CASSSTSGGNEQFF,TGTGCCAGCAGCTCTACTAGCGGGGGGAATGAGCAGTTCTTC
TRBD2,TRBJ2-3,TRBV20-1,many,CSATLSGRADTQYF,TGCAGTGCTACGCTTAGCGGGAGGGCAGATACGCAGTATTTT